The rows below give T cell receptor beta chains drawn from one sample of a study of blood T cell repertoires in COVID-19. The repertoire was sequenced with immunoSEQ multiplex PCR; TCRdb's copy has only in-frame clones and lacks some. Among approximately 170,000 clones listed, around four fifths were seen once. Sample: peripheral blood. Receptors were obtained from a woman over 75 with COVID-19, enrolled during active disease. Each CDR3 is given with its conserved first and last residue. A D gene is named only where the DNA matches it firmly. Clone size is stated in some rows and not others, as once, few, many or a class when expanded.

size	J	V	D	DNA	CDR3
NA	TRBJ2-5	TRBV7-2	NA	TGTGCCAGCAGCTTCGACAGAAGAGAGACCCAGTACTTC	CASSFDRRETQYF
NA	TRBJ1-5	TRBV19	NA	TGTGCCAGAAGTTTGGGGGGTGTCAATCAGCCCCAGCATTTT	CARSLGGVNQPQHF
NA	TRBJ2-7	TRBV3-1/TRBV3-2	NA	TGTGCCAGCACCCTCAGGGGCAGCGACGAGCAGTACTTC	CASTLRGSDEQYF
NA	TRBJ2-7	TRBV6-5	TRBD2	TGTGCCAGCAGTCTACTAGCGGGAGAGGTCGAGCAGTACTTC	CASSLLAGEVEQYF
NA	TRBJ1-1	TRBV9	TRBD1	TGTGCCAGCAGCCCCCGGACAGGGGCGGACACTGAAGCTTTCTTT	CASSPRTGADTEAFF
NA	TRBJ2-7	TRBV29-1	NA	TGCAGCGGTTCGGAGTCCTACGAGCAGTACTTC	CSGSESYEQYF
few	TRBJ2-7	TRBV27	NA	TGTGCCAGCAGTCCGTCAACAGGGACCTACGAGCAGTACTTC	CASSPSTGTYEQYF
once	TRBJ2-3	TRBV5-4	TRBD2	TGTGCCAGCAGCCCGACTAGCGGCACTAGCACAGATACGCAGTATTTT	CASSPTSGTSTDTQYF
NA	TRBJ2-1	TRBV5-5	NA	TGTGCCAGCAGCTTGACCAAAGGGGACACTGAGCAGTTCTTC	CASSLTKGDTEQFF
NA	TRBJ1-3	TRBV7-6	TRBD1	TGTGCCAGCAGCTTAACTCCAGGGGGCTCCTCTGGAAACACCATATATTTT	CASSLTPGGSSGNTIYF
NA	TRBJ2-1	TRBV14	NA	TGTGCCAGCAGACCGGTGCCGAGCTCCTACAATGAGCAGTTCTTC	CASRPVPSSYNEQFF
NA	TRBJ1-2	TRBV7-6	NA	TGTGCCAGCAGCCCCACCCCGACAGCTAGCTATGGCTACACCTTC	CASSPTPTASYGYTF